This T cell receptor beta chain was documented in a study of technical replicates of blood from a handful of donors. Germline trimming cut 2 bases from V and 5 bases from J; bases unmatched to any gene: 11. CDR1 SEHNR and CDR2 FQNEAQ come from the germline V gene (reference sequence). The CDR3 consists of 16 residues. Data came from immunoSEQ multiplex PCR; TCRdb stores just in-frame clones and leaves some out. The sample contains under 15,000 clones, 90% to 95% of which appear only once. The chain combines TRBV7-9 with TRBJ1-2; TRBD1 matches at 7 bases. The TCR sequence derives from a human donor in good health. Sequencing was carried out using PBMCs. CDR3 DNA sequence: TGTGCCAGCAGCTTAAGGGACAGAGAGTTTATTTATGGCTACACCTTC. It translates to CASSLRDREFIYGYTF. Filled out from reference TRBV7-9 and TRBJ1-2, the complete variable domain reads DTGVSQNPRHKITKRGQNVTFRCDPISEHNRLYWYRQTLGQGPEFLTYFQNEAQLEKSRLLSDRFSAERPKGSFSTLEIQRTEQGDSAMYLCASSLRDREFIYGYTFGSGTRLTVV.